The present TCR beta chain was sequenced within a study of cytomegalovirus exposure and HLA in healthy donors. The PCR ran on 60 Vbeta and 13 Jbeta primers. TCRdb's table, derived via immunoSEQ multiplex PCR, lists solely in-frame clones and lacks some. There are approximately 75,000 clones in the sample; approximately 70% occur only once, and less than 25% lies in the top ten. Germline CDR1 and CDR2: MNHEY and SMNVEV (reference sequence). CDR3 length: 15 amino acids. V was shortened by 1 base and J by 9 bases, with 19 bases between the two germline ends. The chain joins TRBV27 to TRBJ2-7; weak D call: TRBD2 (5 bases). The clonotype comes from a man aged 35 to 55 in good health and CMV-seropositive. The sample taken for sequencing was PBMCs. The CDR3 region has the DNA TGTGCCAGCAGTTTATTACAGAGCCTTCCGAGCGGGCAGTACTTC. Translated: CASSLLQSLPSGQYF.